Following are 21 T cell receptor beta chains from one sample sequenced in a study of beta chain features in type 1 diabetes. Findings and limits, study-wide: Moderate yet significant TCRB CDR3 shortening was seen in Type 1 diabetes patients in all four CD4+ subsets.

These receptors are not linked to any known antigen. Reverse transcribing all isolated RNA meant expressed TCRB transcripts were sequenced. The assay was immunoSEQ multiplex PCR, and TCRdb's table has in-frame clones only and misses some. The sample has hundreds of thousands of clones, about 15% seen once. The sequencing input was naive CD4+ T cells from blood. Receptor source: a man aged 18 to 30 with type 1 diabetes.

The chain uses TRBV23-1 and TRBJ2-3, with D perhaps TRBD2 (6 bases). TRBV23-1 is labeled an ORF, and its function is uncertain. Trimming shortened V by 0 bases and J by 1 base, and 17 bases separated the two germline ends. This CDR3 has 18 amino acids. The CDR3 DNA reads TGCGCCAGCAGTCAATCCCGGGGGTGGGACCTGGGCACAGATACGCAGTATTTT. This gives the protein CASSQSRGWDLGTDTQYF.

This clone was seen more than once but under ten times. The chain has TRBV12-5 and TRBJ1-1, with 7 nucleotides matching TRBD1. This CDR3 has 18 residues. Germline trimming cut 0 bases from V and 4 bases from J; bases unmatched to any gene: 14. Germline CDR1 LGHNT, CDR2 FRNRAP. The CDR3 coding sequence is TGTGCTAGTGGTTTGGTACTGGGTGGGTCAGGGGGAACCACTGAAGCTTTCTTT. Translating gives CASGLVLGGSGGTTEAFF. The whole variable domain, filled in from reference TRBV12-5 and TRBJ1-1, reads DARVTQTPRHKVTEMGQEVTMRCQPILGHNTVFWYRQTMMQGLELLAYFRNRAPLDDSGMPKDRFSAEMPDATLATLKIQPSEPRDSAVYFCASGLVLGGSGGTTEAFFGQGTRLTVV.

The table lists this clone with a few counts. This chain links TRBV9 with TRBJ2-6; the D gene is possibly TRBD2 (5 bases). There are 18 residues in the CDR3. Germline CDR1 and CDR2: SGDLS and YYNGEE. Trimming pared 0 bases from V and 1 base from J, leaving 14 bases between. The CDR3 loop reads CASSVVGLRASGANVLTF. The CDR3 DNA follows: TGTGCCAGCAGCGTAGTAGGACTGCGGGCGTCTGGGGCCAACGTCCTGACTTTC.

The chain employs TRBV18 and TRBJ2-3, with TRBD2 matching 9 bases. Germline trimming cut 4 bases from V and 6 bases from J; bases unmatched to any gene: 14. There are 17 residues in the CDR3. Germline CDR1 is KGHSH and CDR2 is LQKENI. The CDR3 reads CASSLSGTSSPGDTQYF. CDR3 nucleotides: TGTGCCAGCTCACTCTCCGGGACTAGCTCCCCGGGGGATACGCAGTATTTT.

This clone was observed a few times. The CDR3 bases are TGTGCCAGCAGTCTCCTGGGACTAGCGGGGTCAATCGATACGCAGTATTTT. The encoded protein is CASSLLGLAGSIDTQYF. The chain couples TRBV27 to TRBJ2-3; 13 bases align to TRBD2. Looked up from germline, CDR1 is MNHEY and CDR2 is SMNVEV (reference sequence). After removal of 5 bases from V and 6 bases from J, the junction contained 11 bases not matched to a gene. This CDR3 has 17 residues.

This clone has only a few counts. This sequence joins TRBV25-1 and TRBJ2-7; TRBD1 agrees at 7 bases. The CDR3 sequence is 16 residues long. Germline trimming cut 3 bases from V and 7 bases from J; bases unmatched to any gene: 15. CDR1 is MGHDK and CDR2 is SYGVNS in the germline V gene. The CDR3: CASSDSTGVRPGEQYF. Written as DNA, the CDR3 is TGTGCCAGCAGTGACTCAACAGGGGTTCGGCCGGGGGAGCAGTACTTC.

This clone was detected a few times. The chain joins TRBV5-1 to TRBJ1-2, with no clear D. The CDR3 totals 15 residues. Germline CDR1 reads SGHRS; CDR2 reads YFSETQ. Trimming took off 0 bases at V and 3 bases at J, with 12 bases between the two ends. CDR3 DNA: TGCGCCAGCAGCTTGGGGACCTCGCGGGACTATGGCTACACCTTC. Translated, it gives CASSLGTSRDYGYTF.

This clone was seen more than once but under ten times. The chain links TRBV6-6 to TRBJ1-2; the match to TRBD1 covers 8 bases. Per the germline V gene, CDR1 is MNHNY and CDR2 is SVGAGI (reference sequence). The CDR3 has 15 residues. V shed 2 bases, J shed 8 bases, and the junction held 10 bases outside the gene matches. The CDR3 DNA reads as TGTGCCAGCAGTTACGCGCAGGGGGCCAGGGGCGGCTACACCTTC. Protein product: CASSYAQGARGGYTF.

The V and J genes are TRBV30 and TRBJ1-1; D unclear. The CDR3 length is 11 residues. V was pared by 5 bases and J by 8 bases, with 12 bases between. Germline loops: CDR1 GTSNPN, CDR2 SVGIG (reference sequence). This chain's CDR3 is CAWDGRREAFF. CDR3 coding DNA: TGTGCCTGGGATGGGAGGAGGGAAGCTTTCTTT.

This clone was detected a few times. The rearrangement links TRBV6-5 to TRBJ2-6; TRBD2 is a possible D gene (5 bases). The length of the CDR3 is 14 residues. V lost 6 bases to trimming and J lost 4 bases, with 10 bases between them. Per the germline V gene, CDR1 is MNHEY and CDR2 is SVGAGI. CDR3 sequence reads: CASSGNTGANVLTF. CDR3 nucleotides: TGTGCCAGCAGCGGGAATACCGGGGCCAACGTCCTGACTTTC.

The CDR3 sequence: CASSRTGVDGYTF. CDR3 DNA sequence: TGTGCCAGCAGCCGGACAGGGGTCGATGGCTACACCTTC. The V and J genes are TRBV5-4 and TRBJ1-2; TRBD1 aligns across 9 bases. V shed 4 bases, J shed 6 bases, and the junction held 4 bases outside the gene matches. This CDR3 is built from 13 residues. Per the germline V gene, CDR1 is SGHNT and CDR2 is YYREEE (reference sequence).

V and J are TRBV7-2 and TRBJ1-4; 8 bases are shared with TRBD1. There are 15 residues in the CDR3. V shed 5 bases and J 2 bases; nucleotides not matched to a gene: 4. From germline, CDR1 is SGHTA and CDR2 FQGNSA. Written as DNA, the CDR3 is TGTGCCAGCAGCCCGCGGACAGGGACTAATGAAAAACTGTTTTTT. It is translated as CASSPRTGTNEKLFF. Drawing the rest from reference TRBV7-2 and TRBJ1-4, the complete variable domain is GAGVSQSPSNKVTEKGKDVELRCDPISGHTALYWYRQSLGQGLEFLIYFQGNSAPDKSGLPSDRFSAERTGGSVSTLTIQRTQQEDSAVYLCASSPRTGTNEKLFFGSGTQLSVL.

The J gene is TRBJ2-7, the V gene TRBV27; 8 bases are a match to TRBD2. The CDR3 covers 18 residues. The junction had 18 bases not matched to a gene; V was cut back by 5 bases and J by 3 bases. CDR1 is MNHEY and CDR2 is SMNVEV in the germline V gene (reference sequence). As DNA, the CDR3 is TGTGCCAGCAGTCCCCCCGATGGAGCGGGAGCGCACCTCTACGAGCAGTACTTC. This encodes CASSPPDGAGAHLYEQYF.

V and J are TRBV7-8 and TRBJ2-7, with D maybe TRBD2 (5 bases). Germline values: CDR1 SGHVS, CDR2 FQNEAQ. CDR3 length: 17 amino acids. Trimming shortened V by 5 bases and J by 2 bases, and 22 bases separated the two germline ends. The CDR3 protein is CASSPRPGSGRPYEQYF. The CDR3 bases are TGTGCCAGCAGCCCAAGGCCGGGGAGCGGCCGACCCTACGAGCAGTACTTC.

This clone was seen more than once but under ten times. The rearrangement uses TRBV28 and TRBJ1-2; 10 bases map to TRBD1. Germline V gene sequence: CDR1 MDHEN, CDR2 SYDVKM. J gave up 5 bases and V 10 bases, and 4 bases lay outside the gene matches. The CDR3 spans 12 residues. CDR3 in amino acids: CANSGQGYGYTF. For the CDR3, the DNA is TGTGCCAACTCGGGACAGGGGTATGGCTACACCTTC.

The rearrangement links TRBV5-1 to TRBJ2-7; the match to TRBD1 covers 8 bases. The CDR3 length is 13 residues. J lost 5 bases, V lost 0 bases, and 1 base had no gene match. Germline V gene data show CDR1 as SGHRS and CDR2 as YFSETQ. Written as DNA, the CDR3 is TGCGCCAGCAGCTTGGACAGGGGGAACGAGCAGTACTTC. Amino acid sequence: CASSLDRGNEQYF.

The sample holds a few counts of this clone. The chain combines TRBV7-9 with TRBJ2-1, with 13 bases fitting TRBD2. Germline V lookup: CDR1 SEHNR, CDR2 FQNEAQ (reference sequence). Losses at the gene ends were 2 bases for V and 7 bases for J; bases not matched to a gene: 8. This CDR3 is 17 amino acids long. CDR3 in DNA: TGTGCCAGCAGCTTACGGACTAGCGGGAGCAGTGGGAATGAGCAGTTCTTC. Protein sequence: CASSLRTSGSSGNEQFF.

The chain carries TRBV4-2 and TRBJ2-1, with D maybe TRBD2 (5 bases). V lost 1 base, J lost 9 bases, and 13 bases lay in between. The CDR3 runs 14 residues. Germline CDR1 is LGHNA and CDR2 is YNFKEQ. The CDR3 loop is CASSQVSPRGEQFF. The CDR3, as DNA: TGTGCCAGCAGCCAAGTTTCTCCCCGGGGTGAGCAGTTCTTC.

CDR3 nucleotide sequence: TGTGCCAGCTCACCTCCGTCCCGGGGAAGCGGAAACATTCAGTACTTC. It codes for CASSPPSRGSGNIQYF. The chain joins TRBV18 to TRBJ2-4; D is possibly TRBD2 (5 bases). With 3 bases removed from V and 6 bases from J, the gap between germline ends came to 18 bases. The CDR3 is 16 residues long. Germline-derived CDR1 and CDR2 are KGHSH and LQKENI.

The V call is TRBV4-3, the J call TRBJ1-6, with no clear D. The CDR3 has 17 amino acids. Trimming pared 0 bases from V and 8 bases from J, leaving 17 bases between. In germline, CDR1 is LGHNA, CDR2 YSLEER. The CDR3 region has the DNA TGCGCCAGCAGCCAAGATTTGCGGGTGGGGAGCGATTCACCCCTCCACTTT. The encoded protein is CASSQDLRVGSDSPLHF.

The chain links TRBV29-1 to TRBJ1-1; no reliable D call. Germline CDR1 and CDR2: SQVTM and ANQGSEA. The CDR3 is 13 amino acids. The V and J ends lost 4 bases and 1 base respectively, with 10 bases between them. The DNA of the CDR3 is TGCAGCGTTGGTTTTGCCAGGAACACTGAAGCTTTCTTT. Its translation is CSVGFARNTEAFF.